The 13 T cell receptor beta chains below all came from one sample that was sequenced in a study of shared clonotypes between healthy human individuals. Naive CD8 cells lacked CD45RO, underwent positive selection for CCR7 and left out terminally differentiated effector memory CD45RA+ cells. The table came from immunoSEQ multiplex PCR; TCRdb's copy has only in-frame clones and leaves some out. The sample yields around 1.9 million clones, about 92% seen once. Sequencing was done on a sample of naive CD8+ T cells from PBMCs. These receptors all come from a young man in good health. Some clones in this sample may be carry-over from other donors' samples.

This chain connects TRBV11-1 to TRBJ1-2, with a tentative D call TRBD1 (5 bases). Germline CDR1 and CDR2: SGHAT and FQDESV (reference sequence). Between the trimmed V and J ends, which lost 4 bases and 4 bases, there was a span of 16 bases. The CDR3 sequence is 15 residues long. CDR3 bases: TGTGCCAGCAGCTCGGCTGTAGGGGCTCCCTATGGCTACACCTTC. Translated, it gives CASSSAVGAPYGYTF.

The chain uses TRBV4-1 and TRBJ2-7, with 10 bases aligning to TRBD2. Germline CDR1 MGHRA, CDR2 YSYEKL. The CDR3 runs 17 residues. Trimming cost V 5 bases and J 5 bases; bases outside gene matches: 15. The CDR3, as DNA: TGCGCCAGCAGCAGTCAAACTGGTCTAGCGGGAGAAGACGAGCAGTACTTC. Translated: CASSSQTGLAGEDEQYF.

The rearrangement joins TRBV9 to TRBJ2-1; the match to TRBD2 covers 15 bases. Unmatched junction bases numbered 12, after V lost 3 bases and J lost 5 bases. Germline CDR1 SGDLS, CDR2 YYNGEE. The CDR3 totals 19 residues. CDR3 amino acids: CASSGGLAGGIQVNNEQFF. The CDR3 DNA reads as TGTGCCAGCAGCGGAGGACTAGCGGGAGGGATACAGGTGAACAATGAGCAGTTCTTC.

V is TRBV19 and J is TRBJ1-2, with D unclear. The CDR3 contains 15 residues. From germline, CDR1 is LNHDA and CDR2 SQIVND (reference sequence). Trimming cost V 1 base and J 2 bases, with 11 bases left between them. The CDR3 spells CASSIAVQQNYGYTF. The CDR3 bases are TGTGCCAGTAGTATAGCTGTACAGCAAAACTATGGCTACACCTTC.

The J gene is TRBJ1-1, the V gene TRBV30; possible D gene TRBD1, 5 bases. The CDR3 extends over 12 amino acids. Germline loops: CDR1 GTSNPN, CDR2 SVGIG (reference sequence). V lost 4 bases and J lost 5, with 11 bases in between. This CDR3 is CAWNHGGTEAFF. The CDR3 DNA reads as TGTGCCTGGAATCACGGGGGAACTGAAGCTTTCTTT.

The chain has TRBV27 and TRBJ2-5; TRBD1 matches at 10 bases. V shed 5 bases, J shed 5 bases, and the junction held 11 bases outside the gene matches. Germline assignment: CDR1 MNHEY and CDR2 SMNVEV (reference sequence). The CDR3 totals 16 residues. The CDR3: CASSALPGTGEETQYF. CDR3 nucleotides: TGTGCCAGCAGTGCCCTTCCCGGGACAGGGGAGGAGACCCAGTACTTC.

Here the CDR3 reads CASSYGQGRNEQFF. The CDR3 DNA reads TGTGCCAGCAGTTACGGACAGGGGCGGAATGAGCAGTTCTTC. V gene TRBV28 combines with J gene TRBJ2-1; TRBD1 matches 9 bases. The CDR3 covers 14 residues. CDR1 MDHEN and CDR2 SYDVKM come from the germline V gene. J lost 7 bases, V lost 4 bases, and 5 bases had no gene match.

Here the CDR3 reads CASRILGYVDTEAFF. DNA for the CDR3: TGTGCCAGCAGGATACTTGGGTATGTGGACACTGAAGCTTTCTTT. The rearrangement joins TRBV27 to TRBJ1-1; D is unclear. The CDR3 has 15 amino acids. The germline V gene encodes CDR1 MNHEY and CDR2 SMNVEV (reference sequence). V lost 6 bases, J lost 3 bases, and 17 bases lay in between.

The rearrangement uses TRBV14 and TRBJ2-5; D is undetermined. The V end lost 3 bases, the J end lost 2 bases, and 7 bases lay between the germline ends. The CDR3 extends over 13 amino acids. Per the germline V gene, CDR1 is SGHDN and CDR2 is FVKESK. CDR3 region: CASSHPGQETQYF. CDR3 sequence (DNA): TGTGCCAGCAGCCACCCGGGTCAAGAGACCCAGTACTTC.

This chain joins TRBV6-5 and TRBJ2-5, with a tentative D call TRBD2 (5 bases). CDR1 and CDR2 from the germline V gene are MNHEY and SVGAGI. The CDR3 has 16 amino acids. The V end lost 2 bases, the J end lost 2 bases, and 15 bases lay between the germline ends. CDR3 sequence: CASSYRVVGVQETQYF. The DNA of the CDR3 is TGTGCCAGCAGTTACCGCGTAGTCGGGGTTCAAGAGACCCAGTACTTC.

The chain recombines TRBV7-6 with TRBJ1-5, with D perhaps TRBD1 (5 bases). The ends were cut back, 5 bases at V and 6 bases at J, with 17 bases in the middle. Looked up from germline, CDR1 is SGHVS and CDR2 is FNYEAQ. This CDR3 has 15 amino acids. Here the CDR3 reads CASSPNPGSIQPQHF. The CDR3 bases are TGTGCCAGCAGCCCAAATCCAGGGTCCATTCAGCCCCAGCATTTT.

J is TRBJ2-6 and V is TRBV27; 7 bases map to TRBD2. In germline, CDR1 is MNHEY, CDR2 SMNVEV (reference sequence). The V and J ends lost 2 bases and 4 bases, in that order; junction bases with no gene match: 8. CDR3 length: 17 amino acids. CDR3 protein: CASSLIKGGSGANVLTF. For the CDR3, the DNA is TGTGCCAGCAGTTTAATTAAGGGAGGGTCCGGGGCCAACGTCCTGACTTTC.

This clone was seen only once. The chain carries TRBV10-3 and TRBJ2-7, with 12 bases fitting TRBD2. Germline lookup yields CDR1 ENHRY and CDR2 SYGVKD. After removal of 6 bases from V and 3 bases from J, the junction contained 6 bases not matched to a gene. There are 15 residues in the CDR3. CDR3 protein: CAIRVTSGSDYEQYF. CDR3 DNA: TGTGCCATCAGGGTGACTAGCGGGAGCGACTACGAGCAGTACTTC.